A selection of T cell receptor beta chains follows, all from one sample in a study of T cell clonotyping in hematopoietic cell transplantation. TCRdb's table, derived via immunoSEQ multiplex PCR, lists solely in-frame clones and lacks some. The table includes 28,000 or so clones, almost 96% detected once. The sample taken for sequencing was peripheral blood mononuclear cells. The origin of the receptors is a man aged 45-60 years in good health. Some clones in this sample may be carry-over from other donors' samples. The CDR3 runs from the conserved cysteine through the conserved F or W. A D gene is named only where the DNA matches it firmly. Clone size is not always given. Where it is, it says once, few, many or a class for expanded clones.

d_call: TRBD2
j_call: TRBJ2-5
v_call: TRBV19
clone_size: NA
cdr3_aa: CASAGTSGETQYF
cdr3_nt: TGTGCCAGTGCCGGGACTAGCGGGGAGACCCAGTACTTC

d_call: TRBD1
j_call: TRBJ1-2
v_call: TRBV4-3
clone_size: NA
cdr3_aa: CASSQGQGQSLGYTF
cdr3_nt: TGCGCCAGCAGCCAGGGACAGGGTCAATCCCTTGGCTACACCTTC

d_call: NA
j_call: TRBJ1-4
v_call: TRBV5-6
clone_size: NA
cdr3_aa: CASSLRNSGEKLFF
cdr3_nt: TGTGCCAGCAGCCTAAGGAACTCGGGTGAAAAACTGTTTTTT

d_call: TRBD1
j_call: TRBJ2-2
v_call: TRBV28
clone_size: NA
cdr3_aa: CASSSRTGGTGELFF
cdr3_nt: TGTGCCAGCAGTTCAAGGACAGGGGGCACCGGGGAGCTGTTTTTT

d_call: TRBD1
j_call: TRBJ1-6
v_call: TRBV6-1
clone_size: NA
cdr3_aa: CASSEFQGAGSPLHF
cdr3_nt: TGTGCCAGCAGTGAGTTTCAGGGGGCAGGTTCACCCCTCCACTTT

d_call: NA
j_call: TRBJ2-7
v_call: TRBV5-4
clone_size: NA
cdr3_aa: CASSLGGPREEYF
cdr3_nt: TGTGCCAGCAGCTTGGGGGGACCTAGGGAGGAGTACTTC

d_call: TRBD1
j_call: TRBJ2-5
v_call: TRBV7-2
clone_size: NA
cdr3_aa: CASSSQGARGETQYF
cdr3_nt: TGTGCCAGCAGCTCACAGGGGGCGCGGGGAGAGACCCAGTACTTC

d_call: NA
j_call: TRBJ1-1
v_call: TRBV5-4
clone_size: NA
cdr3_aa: CASSNSGTEAFF
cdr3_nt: TGTGCCAGCAGCAATAGCGGCACTGAAGCTTTCTTT

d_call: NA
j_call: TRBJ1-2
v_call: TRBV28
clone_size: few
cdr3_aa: CASSPSGTPYGYTF
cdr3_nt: TGTGCCAGCAGTCCCTCCGGGACACCCTATGGCTACACCTTC

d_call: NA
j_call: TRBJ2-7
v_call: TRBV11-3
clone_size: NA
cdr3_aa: CASSLFLGLEQYF
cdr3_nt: TGTGCCAGCAGCTTATTTCTAGGGCTCGAGCAGTACTTC

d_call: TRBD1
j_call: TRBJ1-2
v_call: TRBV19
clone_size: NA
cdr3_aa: CASIRPGTGRYGYTF
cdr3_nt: TGTGCCAGTATCCGGCCCGGGACAGGGAGATATGGCTACACCTTC

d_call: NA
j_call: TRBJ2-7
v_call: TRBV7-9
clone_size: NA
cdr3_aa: CASSSSGGTGNEQYF
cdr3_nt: TGTGCCAGCAGCTCTTCCGGGGGAACAGGGAACGAGCAGTACTTC

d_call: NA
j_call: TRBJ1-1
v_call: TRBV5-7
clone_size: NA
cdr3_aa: CASSARCLAANTEAFF
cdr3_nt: TGTGCCAGCAGCGCCCGTTGTTTGGCAGCAAACACTGAAGCTTTCTTT

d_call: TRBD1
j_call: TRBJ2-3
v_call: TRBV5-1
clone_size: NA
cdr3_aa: CASSLVLTGGSTDTQYF
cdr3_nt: TGCGCCAGCAGCTTGGTCTTAACAGGGGGCTCCACAGATACGCAGTATTTT

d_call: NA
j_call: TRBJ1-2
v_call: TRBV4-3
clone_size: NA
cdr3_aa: CASSDSAGYGYTF
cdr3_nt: TGCGCCAGCAGCGATTCGGCGGGCTATGGCTACACCTTC

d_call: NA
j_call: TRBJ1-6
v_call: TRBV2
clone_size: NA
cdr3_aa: CASSDGSLNNSPLHF
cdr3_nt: TGTGCCAGCAGTGACGGCAGCCTCAATAATTCACCCCTCCACTTT

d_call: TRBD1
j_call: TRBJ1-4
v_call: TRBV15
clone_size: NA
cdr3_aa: CATSSTGALEKLFF
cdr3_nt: TGTGCCACCAGCAGCACAGGGGCCCTTGAAAAACTGTTTTTT

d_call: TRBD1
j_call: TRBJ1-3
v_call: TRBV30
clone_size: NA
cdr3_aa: CATTGGKGNTIYF
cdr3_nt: TGTGCCACCACAGGGGGCAAGGGAAACACCATATATTTT

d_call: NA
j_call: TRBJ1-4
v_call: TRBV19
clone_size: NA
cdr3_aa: CASSRQQGTNEKLFF
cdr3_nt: TGTGCCAGTAGTAGACAACAGGGAACTAATGAAAAACTGTTTTTT

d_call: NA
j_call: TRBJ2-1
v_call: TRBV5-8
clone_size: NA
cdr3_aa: CASSLAKKGRGKNEQFF
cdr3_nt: TGTGCCAGCAGCTTGGCCAAGAAGGGGAGAGGGAAGAATGAGCAGTTCTTC

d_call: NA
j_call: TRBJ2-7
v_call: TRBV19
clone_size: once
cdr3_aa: CASSRQFTSYEQYF
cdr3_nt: TGTGCCAGTAGCCGACAGTTTACCTCCTACGAGCAGTACTTC

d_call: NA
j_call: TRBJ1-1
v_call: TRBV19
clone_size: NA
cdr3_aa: CASSPLHTRQSRGDTEAFF
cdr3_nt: TGTGCCAGCAGTCCCCTACATACGAGACAGTCCCGGGGGGACACTGAAGCTTTCTTT

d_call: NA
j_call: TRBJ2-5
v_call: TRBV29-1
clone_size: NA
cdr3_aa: CSVAQETQYF
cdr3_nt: TGCAGCGTTGCACAAGAGACCCAGTACTTC

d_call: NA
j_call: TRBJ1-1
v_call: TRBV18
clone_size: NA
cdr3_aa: CASSPRQDTEAFF
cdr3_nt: TGTGCCAGCTCACCACGCCAGGACACTGAAGCTTTCTTT

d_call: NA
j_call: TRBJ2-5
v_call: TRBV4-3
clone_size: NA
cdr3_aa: CASSLQMRETQYF
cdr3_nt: TGCGCCAGCAGCCTCCAGATGAGGGAGACCCAGTACTTC

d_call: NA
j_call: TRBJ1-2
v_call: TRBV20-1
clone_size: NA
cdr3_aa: CSADDPGGYTF
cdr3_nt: TGCAGTGCAGACGACCCGGGAGGCTACACCTTC

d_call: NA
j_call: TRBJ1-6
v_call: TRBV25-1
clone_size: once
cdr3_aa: CASSEYARPNSPLHF
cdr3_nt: TGTGCCAGCAGTGAATATGCGAGGCCCAATTCACCCCTCCACTTT

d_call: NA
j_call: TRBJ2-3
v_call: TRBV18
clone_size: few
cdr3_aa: CASSPTGPDTQYF
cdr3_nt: TGTGCCAGCTCACCCACCGGCCCTGATACGCAGTATTTT

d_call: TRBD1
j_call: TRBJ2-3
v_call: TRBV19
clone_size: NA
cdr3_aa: CASRSGQGRADTQYF
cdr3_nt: TGTGCCAGTAGGTCAGGACAGGGGAGGGCAGATACGCAGTATTTT

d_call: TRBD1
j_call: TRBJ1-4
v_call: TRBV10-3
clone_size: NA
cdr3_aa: CAIKGTDNEKLFF
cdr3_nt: TGTGCCATCAAGGGGACAGACAATGAAAAACTGTTTTTT

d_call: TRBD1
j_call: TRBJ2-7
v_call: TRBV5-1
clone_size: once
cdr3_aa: CASSSISGTGHYEQYF
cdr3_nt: TGCGCCAGCAGTTCCATCTCCGGGACAGGGCACTACGAGCAGTACTTC

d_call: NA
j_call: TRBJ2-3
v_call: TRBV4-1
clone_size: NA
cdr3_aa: CASSPPSRQDHTDTQYF
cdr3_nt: TGCGCCAGCAGCCCCCCCTCGCGACAGGACCACACAGATACGCAGTATTTT